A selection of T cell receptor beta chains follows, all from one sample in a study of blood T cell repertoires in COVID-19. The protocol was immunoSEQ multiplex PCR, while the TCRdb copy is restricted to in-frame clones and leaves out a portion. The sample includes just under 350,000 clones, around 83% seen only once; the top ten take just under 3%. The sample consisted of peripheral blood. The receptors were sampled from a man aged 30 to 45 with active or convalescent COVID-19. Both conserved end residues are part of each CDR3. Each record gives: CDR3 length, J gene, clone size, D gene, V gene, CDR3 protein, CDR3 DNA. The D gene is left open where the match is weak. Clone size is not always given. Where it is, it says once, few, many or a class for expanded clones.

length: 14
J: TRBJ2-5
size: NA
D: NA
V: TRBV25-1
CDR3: CASSYRVRGETQYF
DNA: TGTGCCAGCAGCTACAGGGTTAGAGGAGAGACCCAGTACTTC

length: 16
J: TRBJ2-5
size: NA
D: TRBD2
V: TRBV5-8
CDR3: CASSLGTSGGKETQYF
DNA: TGTGCCAGCAGCCTCGGGACTAGCGGGGGTAAAGAGACCCAGTACTTC

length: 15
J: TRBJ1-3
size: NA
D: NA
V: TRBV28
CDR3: CASMDSTDRGNTIYF
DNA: TGTGCCAGCATGGACAGCACGGACCGCGGTAACACCATATATTTT

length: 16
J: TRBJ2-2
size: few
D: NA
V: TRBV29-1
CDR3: CSVGGSVGAGTGELFF
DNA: TGCAGCGTTGGAGGGTCGGTGGGTGCGGGCACCGGGGAGCTGTTTTTT

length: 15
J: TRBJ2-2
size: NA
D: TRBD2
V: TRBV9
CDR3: CASSAGTTNTGELFF
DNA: TGTGCCAGCAGCGCCGGGACTACGAACACCGGGGAGCTGTTTTTT

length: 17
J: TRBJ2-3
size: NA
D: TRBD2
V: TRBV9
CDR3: CASSVAGSGGYTDTQYF
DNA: TGTGCCAGCAGCGTAGCTGGTAGCGGGGGGTACACAGATACGCAGTATTTT

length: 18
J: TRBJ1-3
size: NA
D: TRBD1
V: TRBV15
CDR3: CATSRDRATGGYGNTIYF
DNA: TGTGCCACCAGCAGAGACCGGGCGACAGGGGGGTATGGAAACACCATATATTTT

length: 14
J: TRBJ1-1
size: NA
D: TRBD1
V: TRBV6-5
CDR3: CASSRQGPGTEAFF
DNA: TGTGCCAGCAGTCGACAGGGTCCGGGGACTGAAGCTTTCTTT

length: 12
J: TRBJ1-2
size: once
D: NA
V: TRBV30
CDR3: CAWNPGSMGYTF
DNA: TGTGCCTGGAATCCGGGGTCTATGGGCTACACCTTC

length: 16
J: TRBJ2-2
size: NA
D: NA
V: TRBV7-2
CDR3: CASSLRGGVYTGELFF
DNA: TGTGCCAGCAGCTTAAGAGGGGGTGTATACACCGGGGAGCTGTTTTTT

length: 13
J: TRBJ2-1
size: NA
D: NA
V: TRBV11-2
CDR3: CASSLGPNNEQFF
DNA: TGTGCCAGCAGCCTAGGTCCCAACAATGAGCAGTTCTTC

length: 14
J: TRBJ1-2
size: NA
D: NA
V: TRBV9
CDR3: CASSPLGEGYGYTF
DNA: TGTGCCAGCTCCCCCCTCGGGGAAGGTTATGGCTACACCTTC

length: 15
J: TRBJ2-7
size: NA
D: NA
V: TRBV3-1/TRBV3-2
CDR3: CASSPYRNQAYEQYF
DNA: TGTGCCAGCAGCCCCTACAGGAACCAGGCCTACGAGCAGTACTTC

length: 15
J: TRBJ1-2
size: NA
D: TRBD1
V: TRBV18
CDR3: CASSPTTGLGMGYTF
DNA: TGTGCCAGCTCACCAACGACAGGGCTTGGGATGGGCTACACCTTC

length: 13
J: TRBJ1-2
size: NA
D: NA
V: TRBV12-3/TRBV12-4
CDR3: CASSWRGEVGYTF
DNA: TGTGCCAGCAGTTGGAGGGGAGAGGTTGGCTACACCTTC

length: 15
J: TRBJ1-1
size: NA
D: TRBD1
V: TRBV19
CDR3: CASSPSTGVNTEAFF
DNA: TGTGCCAGTAGTCCATCGACAGGGGTGAACACTGAAGCTTTCTTT

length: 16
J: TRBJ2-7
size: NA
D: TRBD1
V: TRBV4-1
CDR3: CASSPYTGTAYYEQYF
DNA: TGCGCCAGCAGCCCATATACTGGGACAGCGTACTACGAGCAGTACTTC

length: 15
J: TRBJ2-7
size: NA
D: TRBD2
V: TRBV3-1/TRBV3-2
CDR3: CASSHRTSAYYEQYF
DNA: TGTGCCAGCAGCCACCGGACTAGCGCCTACTACGAGCAGTACTTC

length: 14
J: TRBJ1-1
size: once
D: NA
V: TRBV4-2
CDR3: CASSPKTGNTEAFF
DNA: TGTGCCAGCAGCCCAAAGACAGGGAACACTGAAGCTTTCTTT

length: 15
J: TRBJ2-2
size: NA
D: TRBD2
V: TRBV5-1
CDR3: CASSLVERGTGELFF
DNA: TGCGCCAGCAGCTTGGTGGAGCGGGGAACCGGGGAGCTGTTTTTT

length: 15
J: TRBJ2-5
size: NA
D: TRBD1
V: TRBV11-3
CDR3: CASSPGRTGGLTQYF
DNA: TGTGCCAGCAGCCCCGGCAGGACAGGAGGTCTGACCCAGTACTTC

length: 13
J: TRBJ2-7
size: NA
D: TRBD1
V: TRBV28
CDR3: CASSMGQAYEQYF
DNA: TGTGCCAGCAGTATGGGACAGGCCTACGAGCAGTACTTC

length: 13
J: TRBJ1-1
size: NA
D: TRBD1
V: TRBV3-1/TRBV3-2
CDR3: CASSPGQAVGAFF
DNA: TGTGCCAGCAGCCCTGGACAGGCCGTCGGAGCTTTCTTT

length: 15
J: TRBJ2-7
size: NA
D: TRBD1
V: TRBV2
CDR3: CASSEPDRDTYEQYF
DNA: TGTGCCAGCAGTGAACCGGACAGGGACACCTACGAGCAGTACTTC

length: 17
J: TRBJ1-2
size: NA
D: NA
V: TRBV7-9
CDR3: CASSSTDGGVHNYGYTF
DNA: TGTGCCAGCAGCTCTACGGATGGGGGCGTCCACAACTATGGCTACACCTTC

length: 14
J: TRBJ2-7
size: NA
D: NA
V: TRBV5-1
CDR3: CASSLEVRAGEQYF
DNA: TGCGCCAGCAGCTTAGAGGTCAGGGCGGGGGAGCAGTACTTC

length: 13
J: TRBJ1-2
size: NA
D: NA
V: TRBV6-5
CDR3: CASSENRVGGYTF
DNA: TGTGCCAGCAGCGAGAACAGGGTAGGCGGCTACACCTTC

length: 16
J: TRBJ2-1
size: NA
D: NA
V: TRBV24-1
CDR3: CATSDFRTAGGNEQFF
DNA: TGTGCCACCAGTGATTTTAGAACGGCCGGGGGCAATGAGCAGTTCTTC

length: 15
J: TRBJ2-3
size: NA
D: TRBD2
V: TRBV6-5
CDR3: CASTRGTSGTDTQYF
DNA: TGTGCCAGCACTCGAGGGACTAGCGGCACAGATACGCAGTATTTT

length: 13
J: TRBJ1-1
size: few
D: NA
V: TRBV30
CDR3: CAWSVGEGRAAFF
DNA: TGTGCCTGGAGTGTAGGTGAAGGGAGGGCAGCTTTCTTT

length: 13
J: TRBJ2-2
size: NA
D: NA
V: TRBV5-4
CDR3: CASSPHSTGELFF
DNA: TGTGCCAGCAGTCCCCATAGCACCGGGGAGCTGTTTTTT

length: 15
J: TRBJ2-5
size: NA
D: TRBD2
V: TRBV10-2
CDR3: CASSESGLPKETQYF
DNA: TGCGCCAGCAGTGAGTCGGGACTACCGAAAGAGACCCAGTACTTC

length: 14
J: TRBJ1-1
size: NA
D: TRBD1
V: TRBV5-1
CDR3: CASRAWTGDTEAFF
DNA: TGCGCCAGCAGAGCCTGGACAGGGGACACTGAAGCTTTCTTT

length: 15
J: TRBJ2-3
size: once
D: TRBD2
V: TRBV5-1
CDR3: CASSLTGLAKDTQYF
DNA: TGCGCCAGCAGCTTGACGGGACTAGCAAAAGATACGCAGTATTTT

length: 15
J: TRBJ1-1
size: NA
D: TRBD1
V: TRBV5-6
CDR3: CATTKTGTGYTEAFF
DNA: TGTGCCACCACTAAGACCGGGACAGGGTACACTGAAGCTTTCTTT

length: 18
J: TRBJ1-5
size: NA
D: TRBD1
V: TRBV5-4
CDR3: CASSFRDRGSYSNQPQHF
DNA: TGTGCCAGCAGCTTCCGGGACAGGGGGTCCTATAGCAATCAGCCCCAGCATTTT

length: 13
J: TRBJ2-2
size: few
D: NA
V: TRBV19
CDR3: CASKSGNTGELFF
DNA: TGTGCCAGTAAAAGCGGGAACACCGGGGAGCTGTTTTTT

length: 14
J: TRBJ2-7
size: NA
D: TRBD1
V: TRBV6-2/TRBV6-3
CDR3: CASSSGDRRIEQYF
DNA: TGTGCCAGCAGTTCCGGGGACAGGCGTATCGAGCAGTACTTC

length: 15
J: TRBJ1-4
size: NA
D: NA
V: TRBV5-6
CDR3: CASSSPRDLNEKLFF
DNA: TGTGCCAGCAGCAGCCCCAGGGACTTAAATGAAAAACTGTTTTTT

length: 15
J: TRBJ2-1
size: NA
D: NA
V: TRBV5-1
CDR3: CASSLEYLDCNEQFF
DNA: TGCGCCAGCAGCTTGGAGTACTTGGACTGTAATGAGCAGTTCTTC

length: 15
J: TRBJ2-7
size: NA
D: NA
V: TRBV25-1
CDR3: CASSSKIRGNYEQYF
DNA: TGTGCCAGCTCCAGCAAGATTAGGGGTAACTACGAGCAGTACTTC

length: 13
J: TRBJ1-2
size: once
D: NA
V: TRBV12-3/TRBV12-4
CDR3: CASSYGGSDGYTF
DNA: TGTGCCAGCAGTTATGGGGGGAGCGATGGCTACACCTTC

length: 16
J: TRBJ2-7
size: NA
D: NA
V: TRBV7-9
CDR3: CASSLGGTTNSYEQYF
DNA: TGTGCCAGCAGCTTAGGAGGGACAACCAACTCCTACGAGCAGTACTTC

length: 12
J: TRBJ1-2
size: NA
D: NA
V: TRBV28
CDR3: CASSLRSYGYTF
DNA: TGTGCCAGCAGTTTACGGTCGTATGGCTACACCTTC

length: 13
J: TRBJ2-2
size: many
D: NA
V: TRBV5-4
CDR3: CASSLYYTGELFF
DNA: TGTGCCAGCAGCTTGTACTATACCGGGGAGCTGTTTTTT

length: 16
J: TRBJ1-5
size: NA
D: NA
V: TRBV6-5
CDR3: CASSYSYSQDNQPQHF
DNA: TGTGCCAGCAGTTACTCGTATAGCCAAGACAATCAGCCCCAGCATTTT

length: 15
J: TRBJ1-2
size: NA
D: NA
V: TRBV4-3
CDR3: CASSQDRGGSYGYTF
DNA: TGCGCCAGCAGCCAAGATCGGGGGGGAAGCTATGGCTACACCTTC

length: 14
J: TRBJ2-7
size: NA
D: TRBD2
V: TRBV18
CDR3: CASSLAGEFYEQYF
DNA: TGTGCCAGCTCACTAGCGGGAGAATTCTACGAGCAGTACTTC

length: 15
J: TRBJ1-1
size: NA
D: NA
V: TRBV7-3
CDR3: CASSLPTGPNTEAFF
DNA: TGTGCCAGCAGCTTGCCTACAGGGCCTAACACTGAAGCTTTCTTT

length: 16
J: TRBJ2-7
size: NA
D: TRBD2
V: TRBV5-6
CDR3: CASTVRLADGSYEQYF
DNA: TGTGCCAGCACCGTGCGACTAGCGGATGGCTCCTACGAGCAGTACTTC

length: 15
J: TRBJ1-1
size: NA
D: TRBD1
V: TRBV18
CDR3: CASSPPQGVNTEAFF
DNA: TGTGCCAGCTCACCACCGCAGGGGGTGAACACTGAAGCTTTCTTT

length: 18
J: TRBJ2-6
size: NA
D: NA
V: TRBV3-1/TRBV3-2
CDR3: CASSPHLRGSAGANVLTF
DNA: TGTGCCAGCAGCCCGCACCTGCGAGGGTCTGCTGGGGCCAACGTCCTGACTTTC

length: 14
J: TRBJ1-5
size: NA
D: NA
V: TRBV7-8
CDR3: CASSLRSGNQPQHF
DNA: TGTGCCAGCAGCCTTAGAAGCGGGAATCAGCCCCAGCATTTT